The source of this T cell receptor beta chain is a study of T cells in Graves' hyperthyroidism and ophthalmopathy. Germline V gives CDR1 KGHSH, CDR2 LQKENI. V was pared by 4 bases and J by 6 bases, with 16 bases between. The CDR3 is 14 residues long. The table lists this clonotype with many counts. Absence of ophthalmopathy progression within 18 months defined stable Graves' hyperthyroidism. Patients having uncontrolled infection, another autoimmune disease, pregnancy or lactation were not included. RNA transcripts gave rise to amplified TCR beta CDR3 regions. The primer set for the first-round RT-PCR of the TCR CDR3 was HTBI. TCRdb ran MiXCR on the multiplex PCR reads and lists one entry per CDR3 protein. This table has about 320,000 distinct CDR3 sequences, around 17% appearing once.

This chain connects TRBV18 to TRBJ2-7; the D gene is possibly TRBD2 (7 bases). The sample comprised blood. The receptor's source is a man aged 25 to 45 with Graves' hyperthyroidism. CDR3 loop: CASSLSAGASEQYF. The CDR3 bases are TGTGCCAGCTCACTTAGCGCGGGGGCGTCCGAGCAGTACTTC.